The rows below give T cell receptor beta chains drawn from one sample of a study of cytomegalovirus exposure and HLA in healthy donors. Method: immunoSEQ multiplex PCR; TCRdb's copy keeps in-frame clones and lacks some. The repertoire has 150,000 to 200,000 clones, roughly 96% of them found once; the top ten carry around 0.9%. The sample consisted of PBMCs. All receptors come from a woman aged 18-29 years in good health and CMV-seronegative. CDR3s include the opening cysteine and the closing phenylalanine or tryptophan. Each record gives: J gene, CDR3 length, D gene, V gene, clone size, CDR3 protein, CDR3 DNA. The D gene is left open where the match is weak. A clone size is listed for some rows: how often the clone was seen (once, few, many), or a class if it is expanded.

TRBJ2-7 | 14 | TRBD2 | TRBV19 | NA | CASSPAGGSYEQYF | TGTGCCAGTAGCCCTGCCGGGGGGTCCTACGAGCAGTACTTC
TRBJ1-5 | 15 | TRBD1 | TRBV6-5 | NA | CASSQGQGYNQPQHF | TGTGCCAGCAGTCAGGGACAGGGGTACAATCAGCCCCAGCATTTT
TRBJ1-2 | 14 | NA | TRBV11-2 | NA | CASSLGPGGYGYTF | TGTGCCAGCAGCTTGGGGCCGGGGGGGTATGGCTACACCTTC
TRBJ2-7 | 13 | TRBD1 | TRBV19 | NA | CASSIGTGAEQYF | TGTGCCAGTAGTATAGGTACAGGGGCTGAGCAGTACTTC
TRBJ2-2 | 16 | TRBD1 | TRBV9 | NA | CASSAAITGDTGELFF | TGTGCCAGCAGCGCCGCGATTACAGGGGACACCGGGGAGCTGTTTTTT
TRBJ2-5 | 14 | NA | TRBV7-9 | few | CASSSLVRQETQYF | TGTGCCAGCAGCTCCCTGGTGCGCCAAGAGACCCAGTACTTC
TRBJ2-7 | 14 | TRBD1 | TRBV5-1 | NA | CASSFGTGSYEQYF | TGCGCCAGCAGCTTTGGGACAGGTTCCTACGAGCAGTACTTC
TRBJ1-1 | 14 | TRBD1 | TRBV5-4 | NA | CASSLTGGNTEAFF | TGTGCCAGCAGCTTGACAGGGGGGAACACTGAAGCTTTCTTT
TRBJ2-5 | 15 | TRBD2 | TRBV6-6 | NA | CASSYSGLAGETQYF | TGTGCCAGCAGTTACTCGGGACTAGCGGGAGAGACCCAGTACTTC
TRBJ1-1 | 14 | NA | TRBV5-6 | NA | CASSLVQGKLEAFF | TGTGCCAGCAGCTTGGTGCAGGGTAAGTTGGAAGCTTTCTTT
TRBJ1-1 | 16 | TRBD1 | TRBV5-1 | NA | CASSPWTGISNTEAFF | TGCGCCAGCAGCCCCTGGACAGGGATTTCGAACACTGAAGCTTTCTTT
TRBJ1-4 | 15 | TRBD1 | TRBV6-1 | NA | CASSETTGSNEKLFF | TGTGCCAGCAGTGAAACGACAGGGAGTAATGAAAAACTGTTTTTT
TRBJ1-2 | 14 | TRBD1 | TRBV7-2 | NA | CASSAQTGKVGYTF | TGTGCCAGCAGCGCCCAGACAGGGAAGGTTGGCTACACCTTC
TRBJ1-1 | 14 | TRBD1 | TRBV13 | NA | CASIPTGGHTEAFF | TGTGCCAGCATACCGACAGGGGGACACACTGAAGCTTTCTTT
TRBJ2-7 | 16 | TRBD1 | TRBV4-2 | once | CASSQPHGQGAYEQYF | TGTGCCAGCAGCCAACCCCATGGACAGGGGGCCTACGAGCAGTACTTC
TRBJ2-1 | 12 | NA | TRBV7-6 | NA | CASSFTPNEQFF | TGTGCCAGCAGCTTCACTCCCAATGAGCAGTTCTTC
TRBJ1-1 | 13 | TRBD1 | TRBV4-1 | NA | CASKDRGGTEAFF | TGCGCCAGCAAGGACAGGGGTGGCACTGAAGCTTTCTTT
TRBJ2-5 | 14 | NA | TRBV2 | NA | CASGRGQPLVTQYF | TGTGCCAGCGGAAGAGGACAGCCCTTAGTGACCCAGTACTTC
TRBJ2-1 | 15 | TRBD1 | TRBV7-2 | NA | CASSTGQGLYNEQFF | TGTGCCAGCAGCACGGGACAGGGGCTCTACAATGAGCAGTTCTTC
TRBJ1-3 | 15 | TRBD1 | TRBV4-1 | NA | CASSQGTGSGNTIYF | TGCGCCAGCAGCCAAGGGACAGGGTCTGGAAACACCATATATTTT
TRBJ1-6 | 15 | TRBD1 | TRBV5-1 | NA | CASRVGDRDNSPLHF | TGCGCCAGCAGGGTGGGGGACAGGGATAATTCACCCCTCCACTTT
TRBJ2-7 | 16 | NA | TRBV7-9 | NA | CASSLALRGGDYEQYF | TGTGCCAGCAGTCTAGCCCTGAGAGGGGGGGACTACGAGCAGTACTTC
TRBJ1-3 | 15 | NA | TRBV6-5 | NA | CASSRAGSSGNTIYF | TGTGCCAGCAGTCGGGCGGGGAGCTCTGGAAACACCATATATTTT
TRBJ1-1 | 13 | TRBD1 | TRBV18 | NA | CASSPGGRAEAFF | TGTGCCAGCTCTCCAGGGGGCCGGGCTGAAGCTTTCTTT
TRBJ2-7 | 14 | TRBD2 | TRBV6-1 | NA | CASSVLAGGYEQYF | TGTGCCAGCAGTGTCCTAGCGGGGGGCTACGAGCAGTACTTC